The clone carrying this T cell receptor (beta chain) was picked up a small number of times. Its target is unknown. The data were obtained in a study of response to subunit inactivated influenza vaccine. Notes on the study in general: Authors suggested few new T cells are recruited by each seasonal influenza vaccination.

The CDR3 has 13 residues. After removal of 4 bases from V and 4 bases from J, the junction contained 3 bases not matched to a gene. Germline CDR1 and CDR2: DFQATT and SNEGSKA (reference sequence). One entry per CDR3 protein results from TCRdb running MiXCR on the RT-PCR reads. The sample shows over 800,000 distinct CDR3 sequences, over 20% of them seen only once. The receptor was derived from a man aged 50-60 years who received an inactivated influenza vaccine. V and J are TRBV20-1 and TRBJ2-7; 11 positions agree with TRBD2. This sample comprised PBMCs from blood, obtained 5 days after vaccination. The CDR3 loop reads CSATGTSGYEQYF. In nucleotides, the CDR3 is TGCAGTGCTACTGGGACTAGCGGTTACGAGCAGTACTTC.